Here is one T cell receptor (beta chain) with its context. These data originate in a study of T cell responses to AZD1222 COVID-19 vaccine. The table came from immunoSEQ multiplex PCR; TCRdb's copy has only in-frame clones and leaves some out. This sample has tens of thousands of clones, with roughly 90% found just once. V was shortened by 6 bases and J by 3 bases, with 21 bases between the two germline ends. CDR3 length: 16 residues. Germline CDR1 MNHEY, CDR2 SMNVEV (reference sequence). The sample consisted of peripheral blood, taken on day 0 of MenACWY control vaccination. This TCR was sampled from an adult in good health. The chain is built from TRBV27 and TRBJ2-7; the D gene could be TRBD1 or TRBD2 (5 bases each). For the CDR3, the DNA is TGTGCCAGCAGCCACGACAGCGGAGGAGCCGTCTACGAGCAGTACTTC. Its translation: CASSHDSGGAVYEQYF.